One sample yielded the 9 T cell receptor beta chains listed below, sequenced in a study of T-cell memory formation after mild COVID-19. TCRdb re-derived calls from the 5' RACE reads in MiXCR, one entry per CDR3 protein. The sample lists more than 250,000 distinct CDR3 sequences, about a sixth occurring once. The sequenced sample consisted of PBMCs or a T cell subset sorted from them (not recorded which). These receptor sequences come from a man younger than 35 who had mild COVID-19 (a few samples of this study predate the infection). Cell type and time point are not known.

This clonotype occurred a few times. This chain links TRBV20-1 with TRBJ2-3; the match to TRBD2 covers 12 bases. Looked up from germline, CDR1 is DFQATT and CDR2 is SNEGSKA (reference sequence). With V trimmed by 6 bases and J by 5 bases, 12 bases remained unmatched. This CDR3 spans 16 amino acids. The CDR3 DNA reads as TGCAGTGCCCACAAGACTAGCGGGGGCGAAGTAGATACGCAGTATTTT. Translated, it gives CSAHKTSGGEVDTQYF.

This rearrangement joins TRBV7-2 to TRBJ1-5; D perhaps matches TRBD1 (6 bases). Germline values: CDR1 SGHTA, CDR2 FQGNSA. Trimming removed 4 bases from V and 7 bases from J, with 20 bases in between. The CDR3 length is 16 residues. CDR3 nucleotides: TGTGCCAGCAGCTCCGAAACAGGGTACGGCGGACAGCCCCAGCATTTT. It is translated as CASSSETGYGGQPQHF. Using reference TRBV7-2 and TRBJ1-5 for the parts outside the CDR3, the full variable domain is GAGVSQSPSNKVTEKGKDVELRCDPISGHTALYWYRQSLGQGLEFLIYFQGNSAPDKSGLPSDRFSAERTGGSVSTLTIQRTQQEDSAVYLCASSSETGYGGQPQHFGDGTRLSIL.

This clonotype was detected many times. This chain links TRBV5-1 with TRBJ2-3; possibly TRBD1 for D (6 bases). The germline V gene has CDR1 SGHRS and CDR2 YFSETQ. The CDR3 spans 13 residues. Trimming took 3 bases from V and 6 from J, leaving 11 bases between them. CDR3 protein: CASSSQGVDTQYF. For the CDR3, the DNA is TGCGCCAGCAGCTCACAGGGAGTGGATACGCAGTATTTT.

This clonotype was detected a few times. The chain recombines TRBV5-5 with TRBJ2-5; 13 bases are a match to TRBD2. Germline V gives CDR1 SGHKS, CDR2 YYEKEE (reference sequence). With 5 bases clipped from V and 4 bases from J, the junction kept 5 bases outside the gene matches. This CDR3 is built from 15 residues. The CDR3 nucleotides are TGTGCCAGCAGAACTAGCGGGGGGGCCACAGAGACCCAGTACTTC. This encodes CASRTSGGATETQYF.

J is TRBJ2-2 and V is TRBV7-8, with 8 bases identical to TRBD1. This CDR3 has 18 amino acids. Germline CDR1 is SGHVS and CDR2 is FQNEAQ. The trim removed 3 bases at V and 1 base at J, leaving 10 bases unmatched. The CDR3 region is CASSFRQQGVGNTGELFF. CDR3 in DNA: TGTGCCAGCAGCTTCAGGCAACAGGGGGTCGGGAACACCGGGGAGCTGTTTTTT.

The chain recombines TRBV20-1 with TRBJ1-2; D unclear. Per germline, CDR1 DFQATT and CDR2 SNEGSKA (reference sequence). V lost 0 bases, J lost 0 bases, and 5 bases lay in between. This CDR3 is built from 13 residues. The CDR3 nucleotides are TGCAGTGCTAGAGACACCGCTAACTATGGCTACACCTTC. Its translation: CSARDTANYGYTF.

V and J are TRBV9 and TRBJ2-2; 7 bases align to TRBD2. CDR3 length: 17 residues. The V segment lost 1 base and the J segment 2 bases; nucleotides outside the gene matches: 8. Per germline, CDR1 SGDLS and CDR2 YYNGEE. CDR3 DNA sequence: TGTGCCAGCAGCGTATCTAACCCGGGGGGAAACACCGGGGAGCTGTTTTTT. This codes for CASSVSNPGGNTGELFF.

This clonotype was detected only a few times. The rearrangement links TRBV11-2 to TRBJ2-3; the D gene could be TRBD1 or TRBD2 (6 bases each). Germline V CDR1 and CDR2: SGHAT, FQNNGV. The CDR3 covers 13 residues. V lost 5 bases to trimming and J lost 8 bases, with 14 bases between them. The CDR3 loop is CASSPRKGGTQYF. The CDR3 coding sequence is TGTGCCAGCAGCCCAAGGAAGGGGGGTACGCAGTATTTT.

The gene calls are TRBV5-4 and TRBJ2-2; 9 nucleotides align to TRBD1. V trimming: 7 bases; J trimming: 2 bases; junction bases outside the gene matches: 6. Per germline, CDR1 SGHNT and CDR2 YYREEE (reference sequence). CDR3 length: 15 residues. CDR3 sequence reads: CASGRQGGNTGELFF. As DNA, the CDR3 is TGTGCCAGCGGACGACAGGGGGGCAACACCGGGGAGCTGTTTTTT.